This T cell receptor (beta chain) stems from a study of T cells in Graves' hyperthyroidism and ophthalmopathy. The TCR beta CDR3 regions underwent amplification using RNA transcripts as the source. First-round RT-PCR targeting the TCR CDR3 was performed with the HTBI primer set. TCRdb reprocessed the multiplex PCR reads with MiXCR, giving one entry per CDR3 protein. Seen here are over 200,000 distinct CDR3 sequences, 15% to 20% observed once, and the top ten hold roughly 44%. To note about this clonotype: Its target is unknown.

The study, taken as a whole, reports: Ophthalmopathy and stable hyperthyroidism were separated by a 13 V-J model. Blood also contained most expanded thyroid clonotypes above 0.001.

V gave up 5 bases and J gave up 0 bases; unmatched junction bases: 4. This CDR3 comprises 15 residues. The germline V gene encodes CDR1 SEHNR and CDR2 FQNEAQ (reference sequence). The V call is TRBV7-9, the J call TRBJ2-1, with TRBD1 matching 7 bases. The sequenced sample was blood. The TCR was taken from a man in his forties with Graves' hyperthyroidism. DNA for the CDR3: TGTGCCAGCAGCGTGACAGGGAGCTCCTACAATGAGCAGTTCTTC. It is translated as CASSVTGSSYNEQFF.